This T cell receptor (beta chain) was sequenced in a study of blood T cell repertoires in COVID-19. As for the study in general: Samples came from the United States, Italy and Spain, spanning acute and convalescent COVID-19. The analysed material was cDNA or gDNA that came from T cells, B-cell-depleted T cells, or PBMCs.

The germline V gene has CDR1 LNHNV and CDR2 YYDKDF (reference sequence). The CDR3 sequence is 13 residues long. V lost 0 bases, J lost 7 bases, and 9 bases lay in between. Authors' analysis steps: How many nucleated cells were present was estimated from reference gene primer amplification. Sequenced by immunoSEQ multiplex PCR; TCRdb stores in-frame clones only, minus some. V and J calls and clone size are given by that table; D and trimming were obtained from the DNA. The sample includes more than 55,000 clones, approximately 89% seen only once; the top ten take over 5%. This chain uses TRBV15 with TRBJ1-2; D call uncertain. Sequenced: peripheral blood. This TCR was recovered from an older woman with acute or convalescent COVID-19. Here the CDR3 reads CATSREVVAGYTF. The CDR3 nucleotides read TGTGCCACCAGCAGAGAGGTCGTAGCTGGCTACACCTTC.